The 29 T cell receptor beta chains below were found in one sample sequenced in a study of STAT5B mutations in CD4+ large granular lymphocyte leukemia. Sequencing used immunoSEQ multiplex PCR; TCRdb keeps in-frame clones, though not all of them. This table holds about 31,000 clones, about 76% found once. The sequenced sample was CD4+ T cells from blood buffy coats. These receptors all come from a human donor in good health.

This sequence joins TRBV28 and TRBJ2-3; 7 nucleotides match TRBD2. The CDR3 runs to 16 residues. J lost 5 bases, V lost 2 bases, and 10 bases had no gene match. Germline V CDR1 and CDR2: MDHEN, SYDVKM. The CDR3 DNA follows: TGTGCCAGCAGTTTAAGGCGCGGGGGTGGGAGAGATACGCAGTATTTT. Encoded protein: CASSLRRGGGRDTQYF.

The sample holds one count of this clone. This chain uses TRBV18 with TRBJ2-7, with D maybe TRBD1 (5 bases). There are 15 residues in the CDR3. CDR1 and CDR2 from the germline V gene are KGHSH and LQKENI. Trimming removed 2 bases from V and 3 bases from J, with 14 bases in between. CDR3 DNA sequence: TGTGCCAGCTCACCAGGCACAGGCCTTAACTACGAGCAGTACTTC. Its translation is CASSPGTGLNYEQYF.

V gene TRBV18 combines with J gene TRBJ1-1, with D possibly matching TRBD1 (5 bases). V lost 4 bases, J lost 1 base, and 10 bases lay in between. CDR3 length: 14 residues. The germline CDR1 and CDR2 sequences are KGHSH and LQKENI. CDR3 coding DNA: TGTGCCAGCTCACAGACAGCAAAGAACACTGAAGCTTTCTTT. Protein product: CASSQTAKNTEAFF.

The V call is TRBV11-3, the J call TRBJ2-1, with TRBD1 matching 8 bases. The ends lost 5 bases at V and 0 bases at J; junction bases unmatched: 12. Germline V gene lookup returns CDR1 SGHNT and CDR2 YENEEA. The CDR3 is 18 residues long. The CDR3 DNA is TGTGCCAGCAGCCGCCGGGACAGGTTCATCGACTCCTACAATGAGCAGTTCTTC. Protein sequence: CASSRRDRFIDSYNEQFF. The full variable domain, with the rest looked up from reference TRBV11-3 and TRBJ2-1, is EAGVVQSPRYKIIEKKQPVAFWCNPISGHNTLYWYLQNLGQGPELLIRYENEEAVDDSQLPKDRFSAERLKGVDSTLKIQPAELGDSAVYLCASSRRDRFIDSYNEQFFGPGTRLTVL.

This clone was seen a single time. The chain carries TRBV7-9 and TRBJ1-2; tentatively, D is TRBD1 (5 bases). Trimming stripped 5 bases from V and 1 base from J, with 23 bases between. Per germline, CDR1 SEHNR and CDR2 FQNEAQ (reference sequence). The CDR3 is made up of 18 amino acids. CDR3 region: CASSPPYGAAIINYGYTF. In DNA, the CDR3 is TGTGCCAGCAGCCCCCCCTATGGGGCAGCAATAATTAACTATGGCTACACCTTC.

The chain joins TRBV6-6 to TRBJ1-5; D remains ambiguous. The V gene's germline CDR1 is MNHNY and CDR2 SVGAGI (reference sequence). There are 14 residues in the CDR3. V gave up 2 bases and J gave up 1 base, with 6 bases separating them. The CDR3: CASSYAGSNQPQHF. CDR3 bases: TGTGCCAGCAGTTACGCGGGGAGCAATCAGCCCCAGCATTTT.

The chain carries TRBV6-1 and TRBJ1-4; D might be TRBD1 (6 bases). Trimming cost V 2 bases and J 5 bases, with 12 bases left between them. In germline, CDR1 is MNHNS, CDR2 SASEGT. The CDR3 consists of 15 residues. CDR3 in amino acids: CASSENTGRNEKLFF. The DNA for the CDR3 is TGTGCCAGCAGTGAAAATACAGGGAGAAATGAAAAACTGTTTTTT.

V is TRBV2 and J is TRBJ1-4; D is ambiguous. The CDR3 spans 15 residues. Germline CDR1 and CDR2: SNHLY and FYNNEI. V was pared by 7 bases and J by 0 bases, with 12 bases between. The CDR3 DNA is TGTGCCAGCAATTTGACGCCTGCAACTAATGAAAAACTGTTTTTT. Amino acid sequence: CASNLTPATNEKLFF.

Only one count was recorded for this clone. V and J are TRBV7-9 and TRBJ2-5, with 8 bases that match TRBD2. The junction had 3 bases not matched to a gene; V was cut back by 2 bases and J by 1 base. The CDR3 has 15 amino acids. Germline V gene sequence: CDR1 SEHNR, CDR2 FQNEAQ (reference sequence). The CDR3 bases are TGTGCCAGCAGCTTAAGACTAGCGTTCCAAGAGACCCAGTACTTC. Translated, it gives CASSLRLAFQETQYF.

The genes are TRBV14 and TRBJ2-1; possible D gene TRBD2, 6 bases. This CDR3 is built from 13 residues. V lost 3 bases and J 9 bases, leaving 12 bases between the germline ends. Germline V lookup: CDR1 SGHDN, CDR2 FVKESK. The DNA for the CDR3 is TGTGCCAGCAGCCATAGGACGGGGGTTGAGCAGTTCTTC. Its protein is CASSHRTGVEQFF.

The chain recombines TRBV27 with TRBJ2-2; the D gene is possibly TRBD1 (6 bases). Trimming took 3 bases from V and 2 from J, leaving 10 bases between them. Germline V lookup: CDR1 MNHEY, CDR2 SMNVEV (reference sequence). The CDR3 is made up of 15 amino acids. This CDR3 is CASSLGTPNTGELFF. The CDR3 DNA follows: TGTGCCAGCAGTTTGGGGACACCTAACACCGGGGAGCTGTTTTTT.

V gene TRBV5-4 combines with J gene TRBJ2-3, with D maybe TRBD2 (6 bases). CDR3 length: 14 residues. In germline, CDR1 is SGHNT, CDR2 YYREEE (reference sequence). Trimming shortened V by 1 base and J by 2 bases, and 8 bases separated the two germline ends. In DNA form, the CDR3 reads TGTGCCAGCAGCTTGAGCGGGTTCACAGATACGCAGTATTTT. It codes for CASSLSGFTDTQYF.

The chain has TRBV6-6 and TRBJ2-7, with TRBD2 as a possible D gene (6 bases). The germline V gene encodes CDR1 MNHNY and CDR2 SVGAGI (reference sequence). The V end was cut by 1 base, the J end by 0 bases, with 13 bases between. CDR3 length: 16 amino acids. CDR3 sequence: CASSYLAGPLSYEQYF. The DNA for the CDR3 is TGTGCCAGCAGTTACTTGGCGGGACCTCTCTCCTACGAGCAGTACTTC.

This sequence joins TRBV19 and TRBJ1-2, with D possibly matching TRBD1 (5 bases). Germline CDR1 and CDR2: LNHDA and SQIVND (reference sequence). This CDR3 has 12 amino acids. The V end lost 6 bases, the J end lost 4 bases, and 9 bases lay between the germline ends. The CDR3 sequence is CASRVGGYGYTF. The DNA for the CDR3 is TGTGCCAGTAGAGTCGGGGGCTATGGCTACACCTTC.

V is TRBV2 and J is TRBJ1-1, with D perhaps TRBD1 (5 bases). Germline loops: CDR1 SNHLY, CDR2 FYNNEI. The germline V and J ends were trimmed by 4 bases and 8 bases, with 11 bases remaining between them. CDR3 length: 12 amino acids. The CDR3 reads CASSARVREAFF. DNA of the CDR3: TGTGCCAGCAGTGCCAGGGTTCGGGAAGCTTTCTTT. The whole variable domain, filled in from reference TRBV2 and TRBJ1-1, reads EPEVTQTPSHQVTQMGQEVILRCVPISNHLYFYWYRQILGQKVEFLVSFYNNEISEKSEIFDDQFSVERPDGSNFTLKIRSTKLEDSAMYFCASSARVREAFFGQGTRLTVV.

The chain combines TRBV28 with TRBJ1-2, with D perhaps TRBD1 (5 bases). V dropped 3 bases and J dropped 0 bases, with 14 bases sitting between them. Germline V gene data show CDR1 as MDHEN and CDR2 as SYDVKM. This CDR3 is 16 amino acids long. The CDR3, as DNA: TGTGCCAGCAGTTTTGCCCCCCGACAGACTAACTATGGCTACACCTTC. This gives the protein CASSFAPRQTNYGYTF.

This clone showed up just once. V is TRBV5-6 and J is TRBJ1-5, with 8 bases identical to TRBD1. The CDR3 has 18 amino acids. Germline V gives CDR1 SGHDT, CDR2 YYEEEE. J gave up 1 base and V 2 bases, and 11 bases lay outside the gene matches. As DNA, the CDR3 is TGTGCCAGCAGCTTTAGGGGGACAGGCGGGGGCAGCAATCAGCCCCAGCATTTT. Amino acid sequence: CASSFRGTGGGSNQPQHF.

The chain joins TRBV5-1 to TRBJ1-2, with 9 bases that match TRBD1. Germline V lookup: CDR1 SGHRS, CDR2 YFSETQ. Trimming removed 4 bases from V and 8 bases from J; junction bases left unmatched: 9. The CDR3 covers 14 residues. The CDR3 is CASSLDRGVSGYTF. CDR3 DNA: TGCGCCAGCAGCCTGGACAGGGGTGTCAGCGGCTACACCTTC. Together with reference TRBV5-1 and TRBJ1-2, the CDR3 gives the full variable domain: KAGVTQTPRYLIKTRGQQVTLSCSPISGHRSVSWYQQTPGQGLQFLFEYFSETQRNKGNFPGRFSGRQFSNSRSEMNVSTLELGDSALYLCASSLDRGVSGYTFGSGTRLTVV.

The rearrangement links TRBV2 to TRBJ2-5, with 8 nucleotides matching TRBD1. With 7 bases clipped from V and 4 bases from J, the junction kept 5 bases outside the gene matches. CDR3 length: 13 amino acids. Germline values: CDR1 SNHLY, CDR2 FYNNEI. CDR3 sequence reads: CASNVGQGETQYF. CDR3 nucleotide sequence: TGTGCCAGCAACGTAGGACAGGGAGAGACCCAGTACTTC.

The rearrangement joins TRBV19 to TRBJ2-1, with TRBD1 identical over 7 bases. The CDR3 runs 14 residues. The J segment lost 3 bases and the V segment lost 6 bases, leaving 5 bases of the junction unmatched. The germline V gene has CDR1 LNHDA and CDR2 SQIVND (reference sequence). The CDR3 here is CASRPGQFYNEQFF. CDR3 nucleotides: TGTGCCAGTAGACCGGGACAGTTCTACAATGAGCAGTTCTTC.

CDR3 region: CASSQEGLAGVNEQFF. The CDR3 DNA sequence: TGTGCCAGCAGCCAAGAAGGCCTAGCGGGAGTGAACGAGCAGTTCTTC. The gene calls are TRBV14 and TRBJ2-1; 10 nucleotides match TRBD2. The V gene's germline CDR1 is SGHDN and CDR2 FVKESK. The junction had 9 bases not matched to a gene; V was cut back by 0 bases and J by 10 bases. The CDR3 runs 16 residues. Supplemented by reference TRBV14 and TRBJ2-1, the full variable domain reads EAGVTQFPSHSVIEKGQTVTLRCDPISGHDNLYWYRRVMGKEIKFLLHFVKESKQDESGMPNNRFLAERTGGTYSTLKVQPAELEDSGVYFCASSQEGLAGVNEQFFGPGTRLTVL.

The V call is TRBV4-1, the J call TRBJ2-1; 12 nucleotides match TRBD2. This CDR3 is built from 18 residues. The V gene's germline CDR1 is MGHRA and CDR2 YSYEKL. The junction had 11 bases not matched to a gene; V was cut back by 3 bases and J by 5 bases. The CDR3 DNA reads TGCGCCAGCAGCCACGACTCATACGCTAGCGGGAGGGACAATGAGCAGTTCTTC. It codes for CASSHDSYASGRDNEQFF.

This CDR3 is CASSLAAGGVYEQYF. In nucleotides, the CDR3 is TGTGCCAGCAGCTTAGCAGCGGGAGGGGTGTACGAGCAGTACTTC. The J gene is TRBJ2-7, the V gene TRBV11-3; TRBD2 aligns across 10 bases. With 1 base clipped from V and 4 bases from J, the junction kept 4 bases outside the gene matches. Germline loops: CDR1 SGHNT, CDR2 YENEEA. The CDR3 is 15 residues long.

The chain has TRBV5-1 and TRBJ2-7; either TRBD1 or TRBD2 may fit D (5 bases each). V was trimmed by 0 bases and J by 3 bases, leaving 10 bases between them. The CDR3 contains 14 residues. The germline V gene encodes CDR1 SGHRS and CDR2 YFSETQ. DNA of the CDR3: TGCGCCAGCAGCTTGGATGGGACCGGCTACGAGCAGTACGTC. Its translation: CASSLDGTGYEQYV.

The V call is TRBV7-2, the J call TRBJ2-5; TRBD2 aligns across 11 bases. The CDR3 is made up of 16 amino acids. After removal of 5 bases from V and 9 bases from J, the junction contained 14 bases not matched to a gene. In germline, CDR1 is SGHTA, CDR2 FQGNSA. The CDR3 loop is CASSPQVLAGGGAQYF. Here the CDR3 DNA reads TGTGCCAGCAGCCCCCAGGTCCTAGCGGGGGGCGGGGCCCAGTACTTC.

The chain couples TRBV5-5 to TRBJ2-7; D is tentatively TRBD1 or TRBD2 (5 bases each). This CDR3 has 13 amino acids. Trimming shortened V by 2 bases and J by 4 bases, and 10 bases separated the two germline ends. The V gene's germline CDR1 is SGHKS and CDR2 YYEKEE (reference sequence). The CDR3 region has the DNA TGTGCCAGCAGCTTTCGGGGCTCTTACGAGCAGTACGTC. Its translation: CASSFRGSYEQYV.

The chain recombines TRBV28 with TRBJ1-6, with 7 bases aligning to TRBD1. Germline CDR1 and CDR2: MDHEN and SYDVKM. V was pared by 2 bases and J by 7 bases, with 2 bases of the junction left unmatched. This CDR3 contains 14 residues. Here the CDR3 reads CASSLQQGNSPLHF. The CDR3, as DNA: TGTGCCAGCAGTTTACAACAGGGGAATTCACCCCTCCACTTT.

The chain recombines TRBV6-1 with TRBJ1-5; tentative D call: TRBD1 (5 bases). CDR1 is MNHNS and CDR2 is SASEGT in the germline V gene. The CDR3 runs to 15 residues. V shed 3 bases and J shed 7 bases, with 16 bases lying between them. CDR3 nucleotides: TGTGCCAGCAGTGATCAGGTCGGGGGTTTCCAGCCCCAGCATTTT. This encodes CASSDQVGGFQPQHF.

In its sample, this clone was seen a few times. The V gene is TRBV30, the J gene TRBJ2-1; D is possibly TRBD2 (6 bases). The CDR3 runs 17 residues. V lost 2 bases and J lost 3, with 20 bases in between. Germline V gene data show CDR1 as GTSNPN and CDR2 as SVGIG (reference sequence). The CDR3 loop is CAWSPTPRDFSYNEQFF. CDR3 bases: TGTGCCTGGAGTCCAACACCCCGGGACTTTAGCTACAATGAGCAGTTCTTC.